This paragraph reports one T cell receptor (beta chain). This sample was included in a study of T cell clones after liver transplantation. This CDR3 has 14 residues. Germline V gene sequence: CDR1 SGHKS, CDR2 YYEKEE (reference sequence). The V end was cut by 2 bases, the J end by 6 bases, with 11 bases between. Sequencing used immunoSEQ multiplex PCR; TCRdb keeps in-frame clones, though not all of them. Among more than 95,000 clones listed, just over 90% were seen once. The TCR was taken from a human patient who received a liver transplant. The graft donor may account for some of the T cells. The genes are TRBV5-5 and TRBJ2-2; no clear D. The sample consisted of CD4+ T cells from blood, taken 12 months after liver transplant. The DNA of the CDR3 is TGTGCCAGCAGCTTTCAGGTCTCTTCCGGGGAGCTGTTTTTT. The encoded protein is CASSFQVSSGELFF.